A selection of T cell receptor beta chains follows, all from one sample in a study of blood T cell repertoires in COVID-19. Libraries were prepared by immunoSEQ multiplex PCR; TCRdb keeps only in-frame clonotypes and omits some of them. The data contain 90,000 to 120,000 clones, approximately 81% of them singletons. Material: peripheral blood. These receptors were obtained from a human donor in a cohort sampled during active COVID-19. CDR3s include the opening cysteine and the closing phenylalanine or tryptophan. The D gene is left open where the match is weak. The size entry is marked missing in some rows and otherwise reads once, few, many or a size class.

d_call: -; j_call: TRBJ2-7; clone_size: -; v_call: TRBV19; cdr3_nt: TGTGCCAGTAGTATAAGAGCGAGCGGGTACGAGCAGTACTTC; cdr3_aa: CASSIRASGYEQYF
d_call: -; j_call: TRBJ1-2; clone_size: once; v_call: TRBV28; cdr3_nt: TGTGCCAGCAGCCGGGGTTCCGTGTCAACGAGCGGCTACACCTTC; cdr3_aa: CASSRGSVSTSGYTF
d_call: TRBD1; j_call: TRBJ1-5; clone_size: few; v_call: TRBV7-9; cdr3_nt: TGTGCCAGCAGCTTGACAGGGGCTCAGCCCCAGCATTTT; cdr3_aa: CASSLTGAQPQHF
d_call: TRBD1; j_call: TRBJ1-1; clone_size: -; v_call: TRBV3-1/TRBV3-2; cdr3_nt: TGTGCCAGCAGCACGGGACAGGGCGGGAGCACTGAAGCTTTCTTT; cdr3_aa: CASSTGQGGSTEAFF
d_call: TRBD1; j_call: TRBJ1-4; clone_size: -; v_call: TRBV9; cdr3_nt: TGTGCCAGCAGCCCCGGACAGGGGGCGGCTGAAAAACTGTTTTTT; cdr3_aa: CASSPGQGAAEKLFF
d_call: -; j_call: TRBJ1-1; clone_size: -; v_call: TRBV5-1; cdr3_nt: TGCGCCAGCAGCTTGCGGGGGATGGACACTGAAGCTTTCTTT; cdr3_aa: CASSLRGMDTEAFF
d_call: TRBD1; j_call: TRBJ2-1; clone_size: -; v_call: TRBV5-1; cdr3_nt: TGCGCCAGCAGCTTGTGGGGATCGACAGGGGGCGGCTACAATGAGCAGTTCTTC; cdr3_aa: CASSLWGSTGGGYNEQFF
d_call: TRBD1; j_call: TRBJ1-1; clone_size: -; v_call: TRBV24-1; cdr3_nt: TGTGCCACCAGCCCGGGACAGGGGCGCGGCACTGAAGCTTTCTTT; cdr3_aa: CATSPGQGRGTEAFF
d_call: -; j_call: TRBJ2-7; clone_size: -; v_call: TRBV21-1; cdr3_nt: TGTGCCAGCAGCAACGGACAGGGGATATCCTACGAGCAGTACTTC; cdr3_aa: CASSNGQGISYEQYF
d_call: TRBD1; j_call: TRBJ2-5; clone_size: -; v_call: TRBV6-5; cdr3_nt: TGTGCCAGCAGTTCCGGGACAGTGCAGACCCAGTACTTC; cdr3_aa: CASSSGTVQTQYF
d_call: -; j_call: TRBJ2-1; clone_size: once; v_call: TRBV6-5; cdr3_nt: TGTGCCAGCAGGTCGACAGATCTCTCCTACAATGAGCAGTTCTTC; cdr3_aa: CASRSTDLSYNEQFF
d_call: -; j_call: TRBJ1-5; clone_size: -; v_call: TRBV5-8; cdr3_nt: TGTGCCAGCAGCTCCTACGGGGGTTATGGCAATCAGCCCCAGCATTTT; cdr3_aa: CASSSYGGYGNQPQHF
d_call: -; j_call: TRBJ2-7; clone_size: -; v_call: TRBV1; cdr3_nt: TGCACCAGCAGCCAACAGATTCTAAGGCGGGGCGGGGGCGAGCAGTACTTC; cdr3_aa: CTSSQQILRRGGGEQYF
d_call: TRBD1; j_call: TRBJ1-1; clone_size: -; v_call: TRBV30; cdr3_nt: TGTGCCTGGAGCCCAAGCGGGACAGGAGCTTTCTTT; cdr3_aa: CAWSPSGTGAFF
d_call: -; j_call: TRBJ1-3; clone_size: -; v_call: TRBV6-5; cdr3_nt: TGTGCCAGCAGTTCACGAGGAGGAAACACCATATATTTT; cdr3_aa: CASSSRGGNTIYF
d_call: -; j_call: TRBJ2-1; clone_size: -; v_call: TRBV5-1; cdr3_nt: TGCGCCAGCAGCTTGGGAGCTTATGAGCAGTTCTTC; cdr3_aa: CASSLGAYEQFF
d_call: TRBD1; j_call: TRBJ1-1; clone_size: -; v_call: TRBV7-2; cdr3_nt: TGTGCCAGCAGCTTATACGGACAGGGGGCGACCACTGAAGCTTTCTTT; cdr3_aa: CASSLYGQGATTEAFF
d_call: -; j_call: TRBJ2-1; clone_size: -; v_call: TRBV11-2; cdr3_nt: TGTGCCAGCAGCCACTGGTACAATGAGCAGTTCTTC; cdr3_aa: CASSHWYNEQFF
d_call: -; j_call: TRBJ2-3; clone_size: -; v_call: TRBV9; cdr3_nt: TGTGCCAGCATCCCATCCACAGATACGCAGTATTTT; cdr3_aa: CASIPSTDTQYF
d_call: TRBD2; j_call: TRBJ2-3; clone_size: -; v_call: TRBV28; cdr3_nt: TGTGCCAGCAGTCCTAGCGGCAGCACAGATACGCAGTATTTT; cdr3_aa: CASSPSGSTDTQYF
d_call: TRBD1; j_call: TRBJ1-2; clone_size: once; v_call: TRBV4-1; cdr3_nt: TGCGCCAGCAGCCAAGGGACAGGAAGGTATGGCTACACCTTC; cdr3_aa: CASSQGTGRYGYTF
d_call: -; j_call: TRBJ1-1; clone_size: -; v_call: TRBV18; cdr3_nt: TGTGCCAGCTCACCCCCGGGGGTGGGAACTGAAGCTTTCTTT; cdr3_aa: CASSPPGVGTEAFF
d_call: TRBD1; j_call: TRBJ2-1; clone_size: -; v_call: TRBV7-2; cdr3_nt: TGTGCCAGCAGCTTAGACAGGGGGACGGGCCATGAGCAGTTCTTC; cdr3_aa: CASSLDRGTGHEQFF
d_call: -; j_call: TRBJ1-5; clone_size: -; v_call: TRBV28; cdr3_nt: TGTGCCAGCACCCAGGGGAACAATCAGCCCCAGCATTTT; cdr3_aa: CASTQGNNQPQHF
d_call: -; j_call: TRBJ1-1; clone_size: few; v_call: TRBV7-3; cdr3_nt: TGTGCCAGCAGCTTACAAGCCGGTATGAACACTGAAGCTTTCTTT; cdr3_aa: CASSLQAGMNTEAFF
d_call: -; j_call: TRBJ1-1; clone_size: -; v_call: TRBV5-1; cdr3_nt: TGCGCCAGCAGCTTTACACGGAACACTGAAGCTTTCTTT; cdr3_aa: CASSFTRNTEAFF
d_call: -; j_call: TRBJ1-1; clone_size: -; v_call: TRBV29-1; cdr3_nt: TGCAGCGTTCTAACCCTTACAATACAGGCCGTCACTGAAGCTTTCTTT; cdr3_aa: CSVLTLTIQAVTEAFF
d_call: -; j_call: TRBJ1-3; clone_size: -; v_call: TRBV10-3; cdr3_nt: TGTGCCATCAGTGAGGTACCGGCAGGGTCTGGAAACACCATATATTTT; cdr3_aa: CAISEVPAGSGNTIYF
d_call: -; j_call: TRBJ2-3; clone_size: -; v_call: TRBV7-9; cdr3_nt: TGTGCCAGCAGCTTAGGGCAGGGTGAAAGCACAGATACGCAGTATTTT; cdr3_aa: CASSLGQGESTDTQYF
d_call: -; j_call: TRBJ2-2; clone_size: -; v_call: TRBV28; cdr3_nt: TGTGCCAGCAGTCCCGGAGAAGGTACCGGGGAGCTGTTTTTT; cdr3_aa: CASSPGEGTGELFF
d_call: TRBD2; j_call: TRBJ2-3; clone_size: -; v_call: TRBV9; cdr3_nt: TGTGCCAGCAGCGTAGAAGGTAGCGGGGTTTCAGATACGCAGTATTTT; cdr3_aa: CASSVEGSGVSDTQYF
d_call: -; j_call: TRBJ2-1; clone_size: many; v_call: TRBV28; cdr3_nt: TGTGCCAGCAGTTCGGTATACAATGAGCAGTTCTTC; cdr3_aa: CASSSVYNEQFF
d_call: TRBD2; j_call: TRBJ2-5; clone_size: -; v_call: TRBV7-2; cdr3_nt: TGTGCCAGCAGCGGGCTGGCGGGGGGCAGGGAGACCCAGTACTTC; cdr3_aa: CASSGLAGGRETQYF
d_call: -; j_call: TRBJ2-3; clone_size: -; v_call: TRBV28; cdr3_nt: TGTGCCAGCAGTTTTGGGGCCAGCACAGATACGCAGTATTTT; cdr3_aa: CASSFGASTDTQYF
d_call: -; j_call: TRBJ2-1; clone_size: -; v_call: TRBV19; cdr3_nt: -; cdr3_aa: CASTSGQGTYNEQFF
d_call: -; j_call: TRBJ1-2; clone_size: -; v_call: TRBV7-2; cdr3_nt: TGTGCCAGCAGCTCCGACTCGACAGGACCCTATGGCTACACCTTC; cdr3_aa: CASSSDSTGPYGYTF
d_call: -; j_call: TRBJ2-7; clone_size: -; v_call: TRBV18; cdr3_nt: TGTGCCAGCTCACCCCCGGGGAACCACTACGAGCAGTACTTC; cdr3_aa: CASSPPGNHYEQYF
d_call: TRBD2; j_call: TRBJ2-1; clone_size: -; v_call: TRBV4-2; cdr3_nt: TGTGCCAGCAACCAGCGGGGGGGCCGAGACAATGAGCAGTTCTTC; cdr3_aa: CASNQRGGRDNEQFF
d_call: -; j_call: TRBJ2-5; clone_size: -; v_call: TRBV6-1; cdr3_nt: TGTGCCAGCAGTGAACGGACTACTCAAGAGACCCAGTACTTC; cdr3_aa: CASSERTTQETQYF
d_call: TRBD1; j_call: TRBJ2-1; clone_size: -; v_call: TRBV5-1; cdr3_nt: TGCGCCAGCAACCAGGGGGCTGGATATGAGCAGTTCTTC; cdr3_aa: CASNQGAGYEQFF
d_call: -; j_call: TRBJ1-2; clone_size: -; v_call: TRBV15; cdr3_nt: TGTGCCACCAGTAAGGATCGGCAGGCGAACTATGGCTACACCTTC; cdr3_aa: CATSKDRQANYGYTF
d_call: -; j_call: TRBJ2-3; clone_size: -; v_call: TRBV3-1/TRBV3-2; cdr3_nt: TGTGCCAGCCGGGGGAGTAGCACAGATACGCAGTATTTT; cdr3_aa: CASRGSSTDTQYF
d_call: -; j_call: TRBJ1-3; clone_size: -; v_call: TRBV5-5; cdr3_nt: TGTGCCAGCAGCTACCAGGGGATGAACTCTGGAAACACCATATATTTT; cdr3_aa: CASSYQGMNSGNTIYF
d_call: TRBD1; j_call: TRBJ1-5; clone_size: -; v_call: TRBV30; cdr3_nt: TGTGCCTGGGGGGGACAGGGGTACCAGCCCCAGCATTTT; cdr3_aa: CAWGGQGYQPQHF
d_call: TRBD2; j_call: TRBJ2-7; clone_size: -; v_call: TRBV28; cdr3_nt: TGTGCCAGCAGGACTGGGGAGGGTTCCTACGAGCAGTACTTC; cdr3_aa: CASRTGEGSYEQYF
d_call: -; j_call: TRBJ2-3; clone_size: -; v_call: TRBV25-1; cdr3_nt: TGTGCCAGCAGTGACCTCATTGGGCGGGGATCGAGTGGGGATACGCAGTATTTT; cdr3_aa: CASSDLIGRGSSGDTQYF
d_call: TRBD1; j_call: TRBJ2-2; clone_size: -; v_call: TRBV6-6; cdr3_nt: TGTGCCAGCGGACAGGGGGCCGGGGAGCTGTTTTTT; cdr3_aa: CASGQGAGELFF
d_call: -; j_call: TRBJ2-7; clone_size: few; v_call: TRBV28; cdr3_nt: TGTGCCAGCAGTTTATCAGAAATTGGCGAGCAGTACTTC; cdr3_aa: CASSLSEIGEQYF
d_call: TRBD1; j_call: TRBJ2-7; clone_size: -; v_call: TRBV4-1; cdr3_nt: TGCGCCAGCAGCCAAGGGACAGGGGAGACCTACGAGCAGTACTTC; cdr3_aa: CASSQGTGETYEQYF
d_call: TRBD1; j_call: TRBJ1-5; clone_size: few; v_call: TRBV20-1; cdr3_nt: TGCAGTGCTAGTGGGACAGGTAGCAATCAGCCCCAGCATTTT; cdr3_aa: CSASGTGSNQPQHF
d_call: -; j_call: TRBJ1-1; clone_size: -; v_call: TRBV6-5; cdr3_nt: TGTGCCAGCAGTTACTCATCGGGGGGCGCGAACACTGAAGCTTTCTTT; cdr3_aa: CASSYSSGGANTEAFF
d_call: -; j_call: TRBJ2-3; clone_size: -; v_call: TRBV2; cdr3_nt: TGTGCCAGCAGTGTGCGGGGAGATACGCAGTATTTT; cdr3_aa: CASSVRGDTQYF
d_call: TRBD2; j_call: TRBJ2-5; clone_size: once; v_call: TRBV9; cdr3_nt: TGTGCCAGCAGCGTAGGGGGGGGTCAAGAGACCCAGTACTTC; cdr3_aa: CASSVGGGQETQYF